Described below is a single T cell receptor beta chain sequence and its context. The entry originates in a study of T cell changes during pregnancy in multiple sclerosis. V lost 6 bases to trimming and J lost 5 bases, with 16 bases between them. CDR3 length: 14 residues. CDR1 MNHEY and CDR2 SVGAGI come from the germline V gene. Method: immunoSEQ multiplex PCR; TCRdb's copy keeps in-frame clones and lacks some. The sample holds 15,000 to 20,000 clones; roughly 89% are singletons and the top ten take about 5.9%. The sample here was CD8+ T cells from peripheral blood mononuclear cells, taken in the third trimester of pregnancy. The chain carries TRBV6-5 and TRBJ2-5; D is perhaps TRBD2 (6 bases). The clonotype originates from a female donor in good health, enrolled as a control in a pregnancy study. This chain's CDR3 is CASRRERGSETQYF. The DNA of the CDR3 is TGTGCCAGCAGACGTGAACGGGGGTCTGAGACCCAGTACTTC.